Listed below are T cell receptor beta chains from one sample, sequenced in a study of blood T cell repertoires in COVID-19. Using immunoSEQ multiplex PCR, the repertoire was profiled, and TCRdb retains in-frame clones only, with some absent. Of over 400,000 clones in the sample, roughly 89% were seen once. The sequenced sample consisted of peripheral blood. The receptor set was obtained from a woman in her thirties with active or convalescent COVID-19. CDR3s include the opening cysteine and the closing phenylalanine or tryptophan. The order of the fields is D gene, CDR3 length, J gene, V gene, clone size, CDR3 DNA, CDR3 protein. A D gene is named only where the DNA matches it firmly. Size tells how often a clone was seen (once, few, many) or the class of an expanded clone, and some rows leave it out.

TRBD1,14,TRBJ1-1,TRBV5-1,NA,TGCGCCAGCACCCAGGGGGCGGAGAACACTGAAGCTTTCTTT,CASTQGAENTEAFF
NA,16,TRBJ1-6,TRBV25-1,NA,TGTGCCAGCAGTGATAATCGGGACACTTATAATTCACCCCTCCACTTT,CASSDNRDTYNSPLHF
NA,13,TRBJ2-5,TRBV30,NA,TGTGCCTGGAGTGTACACGTCCAAGAGACCCAGTACTTC,CAWSVHVQETQYF
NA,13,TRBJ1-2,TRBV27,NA,TGTGCCAGCAGTAAGCAGGATAACTATGGCTACACCTTC,CASSKQDNYGYTF
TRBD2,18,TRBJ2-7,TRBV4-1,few,TGCGCCAGCAGCCAGAACGTACTAGCGGGAGGGCAAGGATACGAGCAGTACTTC,CASSQNVLAGGQGYEQYF
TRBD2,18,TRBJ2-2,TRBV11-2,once,TGTGCCAGCAGCTTAGACGGACTAGCGGGACCAAACACCGGGGAGCTGTTTTTT,CASSLDGLAGPNTGELFF
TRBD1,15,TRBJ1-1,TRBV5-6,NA,TGTGCCAGCAGCTCCAATCCGACAGGGGGGACTGAAGCTTTCTTT,CASSSNPTGGTEAFF
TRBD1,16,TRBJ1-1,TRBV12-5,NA,TGTGCTAGTGGTTTGATTCTTGACAGGGGTCCCACTGAAGCTTTCTTT,CASGLILDRGPTEAFF
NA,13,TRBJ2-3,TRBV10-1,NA,TGCGCCAGTGGTCTTAGCGGCACAGATACGCAGTATTTT,CASGLSGTDTQYF
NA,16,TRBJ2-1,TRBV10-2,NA,TGCGCCAGCAGTGAGTTTACGGGAAGCTCCTACAATGAGCAGTTCTTC,CASSEFTGSSYNEQFF
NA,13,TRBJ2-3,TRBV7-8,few,TGTGCCAGCAGCTTAGCGCGAGTCGATACGCAGTATTTT,CASSLARVDTQYF
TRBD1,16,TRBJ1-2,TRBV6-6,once,TGTGCCAGCACCCCAAGGTGGGACAGGAGCCTGAGCGGCTACACCTTC,CASTPRWDRSLSGYTF
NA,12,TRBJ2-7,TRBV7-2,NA,TGTGCCAGCAGCTTAGAAGTTGAGAATCCGTACTTC,CASSLEVENPYF
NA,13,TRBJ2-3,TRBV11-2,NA,TGTGCCAGCAGCTTACTAGCCGCGGATACGCAGTATTTT,CASSLLAADTQYF
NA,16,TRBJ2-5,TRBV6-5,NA,TGTGCCAGCAGTTACTCGGGGGCGACTACCCAAGAGACCCAGTACTTC,CASSYSGATTQETQYF
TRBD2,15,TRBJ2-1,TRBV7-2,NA,TGTGCCAGCAGCCTATACGGGGGGGCTTACAATGAGCAGTTCTTC,CASSLYGGAYNEQFF
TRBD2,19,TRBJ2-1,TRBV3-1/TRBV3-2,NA,TGTGCCAGCAGCCAAGATCGTAGCGGGGGCCTGCCATTCAACAATGAGCAGTTCTTC,CASSQDRSGGLPFNNEQFF
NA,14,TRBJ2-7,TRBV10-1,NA,TGCGCCAGCAGTAGGAGCGGGCTGGAAGGCGAGCAGTACTTC,CASSRSGLEGEQYF
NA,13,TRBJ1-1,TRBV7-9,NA,TGTGCCAGCAGCTTAGGAGGGTTCACTGAAGCTTTCTTT,CASSLGGFTEAFF
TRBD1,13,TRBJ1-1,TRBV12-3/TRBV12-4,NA,TGTGCCAGCAGTTTGACAGGGATGGCTGAAGCTTTCTTT,CASSLTGMAEAFF
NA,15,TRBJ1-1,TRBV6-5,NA,TGTGCCAGTTCGGGGGGGACAAGGTTGAACACTGAAGCTTTCTTT,CASSGGTRLNTEAFF
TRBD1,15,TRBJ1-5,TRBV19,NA,TGTGCCAGTAGTCACCGACAGGGCTTAAGTCAGCCCCAGCATTTT,CASSHRQGLSQPQHF
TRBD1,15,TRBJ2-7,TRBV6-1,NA,TGTGCCAGCAGTGACACCGGGACAGACTTCTACGAGCAGTACTTC,CASSDTGTDFYEQYF
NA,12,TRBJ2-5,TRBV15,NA,TGTGCCACCAGCTCGGGCCAAGAGACCCAGTACTTC,CATSSGQETQYF
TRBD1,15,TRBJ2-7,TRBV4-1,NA,TGCGCCAGCAGCCAGGTACAGGGGTCGGCTTACGAGCAGTACTTC,CASSQVQGSAYEQYF
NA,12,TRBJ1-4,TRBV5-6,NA,TGTATCAGGGGCGCAACTAATGAAAAACTGTTTTTT,CIRGATNEKLFF
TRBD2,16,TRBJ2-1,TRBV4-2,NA,TGTGCCAGCAGCCAAGATTCTGCGGGGGGGGGAGAGGTGCAGTTCTTC,CASSQDSAGGGEVQFF
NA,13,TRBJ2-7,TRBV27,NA,TGTGCCAGCAGTAGAACAGTCTCCTACGAGCAGTACTTC,CASSRTVSYEQYF
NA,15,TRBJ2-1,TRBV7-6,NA,TGTGCCAGCAGCTATCAGGGTTCGGTCTACAATGAGCAGTTCTTC,CASSYQGSVYNEQFF
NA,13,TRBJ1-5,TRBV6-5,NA,TGTGCCAGCAGTTACATGAGAGGTCAGCCCCAGCATTTT,CASSYMRGQPQHF
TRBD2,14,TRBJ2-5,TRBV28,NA,TGTGCCAGCAGACCGGGGGGGCCTCGGAAGACCCAGTACTTC,CASRPGGPRKTQYF
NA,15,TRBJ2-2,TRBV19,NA,TGTGCCAGTAGTATGGGCTACTCGAACACCGGGGAGCTGTTTTTT,CASSMGYSNTGELFF
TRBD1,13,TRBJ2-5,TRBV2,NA,TGTGCCAGCAGAGACGACAGGGTAGAGACCCAGTACTTC,CASRDDRVETQYF
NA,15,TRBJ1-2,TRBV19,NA,TGTGCCAGTAGTCTGGAGGCGATTTATGGGTATGGCTACACCTTC,CASSLEAIYGYGYTF
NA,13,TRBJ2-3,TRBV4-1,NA,TGCGCCAGCAGCCAAGATCACTCGGTTACGCAGTATTTT,CASSQDHSVTQYF
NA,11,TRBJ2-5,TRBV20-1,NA,TGCAGTGCTGGGGGCGGGGAGACCCAGTACTTC,CSAGGGETQYF
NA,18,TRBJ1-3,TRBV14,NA,TGTGCCAGCAGCTCGCTACAGGGCGCCAATAACTCTGGAAACACCATATATTTT,CASSSLQGANNSGNTIYF
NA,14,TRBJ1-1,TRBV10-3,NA,TGTGCCATCAGTGAGTTCCAGGGGAACACTGAAGCTTTCTTT,CAISEFQGNTEAFF
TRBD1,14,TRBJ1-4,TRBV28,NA,TGTGCCAGCCGCGGGGGACAGGGCGGGGAAAAACTGTTTTTT,CASRGGQGGEKLFF
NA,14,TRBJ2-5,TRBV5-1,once,TGCGCCAGCAGCTTTCAGGGATCCCAAGAGACCCAGTACTTC,CASSFQGSQETQYF
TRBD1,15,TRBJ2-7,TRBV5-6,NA,TGTGCCAGCAGCATGGACAGGGGGTTCGGTTACGAGCAGTACTTC,CASSMDRGFGYEQYF
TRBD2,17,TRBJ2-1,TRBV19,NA,TGTGCCAGTAGTATAGATCGGCTAGCGGACTCCTACAATGAGCAGTTCTTC,CASSIDRLADSYNEQFF
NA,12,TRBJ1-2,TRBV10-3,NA,TGTGCCATCATTAACAGTCGTTTTGGCTACACCTTC,CAIINSRFGYTF
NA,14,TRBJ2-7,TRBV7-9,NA,TGTGCCAGCAGCCGAGAGGACAGATCCTACGAGCAGTACTTC,CASSREDRSYEQYF
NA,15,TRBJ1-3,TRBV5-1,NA,TGCGCCAGCAGCTTGGGGCCAATCTCTGGAAACACCATATATTTT,CASSLGPISGNTIYF
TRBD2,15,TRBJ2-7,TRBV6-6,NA,TGTGCCAGCAGAGGAACTAGCGGCTCCTCCTACGAGCAGTACTTC,CASRGTSGSSYEQYF
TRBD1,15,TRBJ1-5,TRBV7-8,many,TGTGCCAGCAGCTTACACAGGGGCCCGTCACAGCCCCAGCATTTT,CASSLHRGPSQPQHF
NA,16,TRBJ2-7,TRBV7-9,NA,TGTGCCAGCAGCCCCGTCCTTGGGGCGGGGCCCTACGAGCAGTACTTC,CASSPVLGAGPYEQYF
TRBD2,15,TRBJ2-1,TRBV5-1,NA,TGCGCCAGCAGCCCCCTAGCGGGGGGATACAATGAGCAGTTCTTC,CASSPLAGGYNEQFF
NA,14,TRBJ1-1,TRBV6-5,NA,TGTGCCAGCAGAACTTTCGGGGGAGACACTGAAGCTTTCTTT,CASRTFGGDTEAFF